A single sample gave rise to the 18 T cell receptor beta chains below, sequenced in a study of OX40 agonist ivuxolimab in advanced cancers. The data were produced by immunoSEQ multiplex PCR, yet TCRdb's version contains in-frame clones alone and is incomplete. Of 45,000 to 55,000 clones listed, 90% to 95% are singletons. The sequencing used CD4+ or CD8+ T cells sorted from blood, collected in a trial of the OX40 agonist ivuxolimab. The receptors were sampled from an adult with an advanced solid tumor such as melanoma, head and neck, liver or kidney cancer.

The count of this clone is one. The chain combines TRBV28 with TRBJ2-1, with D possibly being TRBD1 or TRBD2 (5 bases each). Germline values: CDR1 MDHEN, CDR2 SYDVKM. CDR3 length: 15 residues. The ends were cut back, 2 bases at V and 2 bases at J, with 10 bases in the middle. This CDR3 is CASSLLGAPYNEQFF. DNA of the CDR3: TGTGCCAGCAGTTTACTCGGGGCCCCCTACAATGAGCAGTTCTTC. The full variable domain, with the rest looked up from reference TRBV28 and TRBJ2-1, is DVKVTQSSRYLVKRTGEKVFLECVQDMDHENMFWYRQDPGLGLRLIYFSYDVKMKEKGDIPEGYSVSREKKERFSLILESASTNQTSMYLCASSLLGAPYNEQFFGPGTRLTVL.

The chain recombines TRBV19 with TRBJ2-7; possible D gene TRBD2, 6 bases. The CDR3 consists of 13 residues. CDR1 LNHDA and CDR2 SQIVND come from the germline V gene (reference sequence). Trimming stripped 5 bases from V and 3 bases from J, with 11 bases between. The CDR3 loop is CASSWGDGYEQYF. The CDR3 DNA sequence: TGTGCCAGTAGTTGGGGGGACGGCTACGAGCAGTACTTC.

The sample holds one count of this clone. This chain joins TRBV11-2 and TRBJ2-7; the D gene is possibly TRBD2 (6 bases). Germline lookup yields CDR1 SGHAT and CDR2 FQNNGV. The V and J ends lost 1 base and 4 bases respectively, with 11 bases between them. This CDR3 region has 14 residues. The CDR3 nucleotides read TGTGCCAGCAGCTTAGCCAGGGCGGGGTACGAGCAGTACTTC. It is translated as CASSLARAGYEQYF. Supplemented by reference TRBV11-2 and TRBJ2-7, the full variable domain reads EAGVAQSPRYKIIEKRQSVAFWCNPISGHATLYWYQQILGQGPKLLIQFQNNGVVDDSQLPKDRFSAERLKGVDSTLKIQPAKLEDSAVYLCASSLARAGYEQYFGPGTRLTVT.

The CDR3 region has the DNA TGTGCCAGCAGCTGGGGTGGAGGCGATCAGCCCCAGCATTTT. It translates to CASSWGGGDQPQHF. The V gene is TRBV7-9, the J gene TRBJ1-5; no firm D call. The CDR3 totals 14 residues. Germline CDR1 SEHNR, CDR2 FQNEAQ (reference sequence). The V end was cut by 4 bases, the J end by 5 bases, with 12 bases between.

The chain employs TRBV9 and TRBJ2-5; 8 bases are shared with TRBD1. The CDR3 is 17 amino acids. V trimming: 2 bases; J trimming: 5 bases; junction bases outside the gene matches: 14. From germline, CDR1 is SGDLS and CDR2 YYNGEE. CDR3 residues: CASSVHGDQGAWETQYF. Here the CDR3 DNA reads TGTGCCAGCAGCGTTCACGGCGATCAGGGGGCGTGGGAGACCCAGTACTTC. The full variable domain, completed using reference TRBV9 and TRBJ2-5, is DSGVTQTPKHLITATGQRVTLRCSPRSGDLSVYWYQQSLDQGLQFLIQYYNGEERAKGNILERFSAQQFPDLHSELNLSSLELGDSALYFCASSVHGDQGAWETQYFGPGTRLLVL.

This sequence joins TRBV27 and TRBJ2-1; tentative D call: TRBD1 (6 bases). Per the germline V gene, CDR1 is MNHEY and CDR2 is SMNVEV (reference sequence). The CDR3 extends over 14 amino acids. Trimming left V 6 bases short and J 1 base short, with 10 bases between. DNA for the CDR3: TGTGCCAGCAGGGTCAGGGGTTCCTACAATGAGCAGTTCTTC. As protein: CASRVRGSYNEQFF.

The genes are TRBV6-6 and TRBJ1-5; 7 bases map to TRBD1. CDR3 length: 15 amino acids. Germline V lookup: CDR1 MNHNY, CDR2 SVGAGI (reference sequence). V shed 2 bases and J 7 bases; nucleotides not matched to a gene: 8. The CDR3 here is CASSYNQGEGQPQHF. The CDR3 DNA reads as TGTGCCAGCAGTTACAACCAGGGGGAGGGACAGCCCCAGCATTTT.

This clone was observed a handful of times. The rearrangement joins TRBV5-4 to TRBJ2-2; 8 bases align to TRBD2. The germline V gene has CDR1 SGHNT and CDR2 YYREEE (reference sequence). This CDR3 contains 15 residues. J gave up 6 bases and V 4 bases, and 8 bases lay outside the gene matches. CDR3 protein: CASSLTYSGAGELFF. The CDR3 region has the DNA TGTGCCAGCAGCCTAACCTATAGCGGGGCCGGGGAGCTGTTTTTT.

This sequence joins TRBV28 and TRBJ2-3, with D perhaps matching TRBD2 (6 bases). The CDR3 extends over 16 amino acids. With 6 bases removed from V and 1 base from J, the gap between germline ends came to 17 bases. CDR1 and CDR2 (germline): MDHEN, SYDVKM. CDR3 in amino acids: CASSKNPSDRTDTQYF. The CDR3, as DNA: TGTGCCAGCAGCAAAAACCCTAGCGATCGCACAGATACGCAGTATTTT.

The CDR3: CASSQEDRGTYEQYF. DNA for the CDR3: TGCGCCAGCAGCCAAGAGGATAGGGGGACCTACGAGCAGTACTTC. This sequence joins TRBV4-1 and TRBJ2-7; weak D call: TRBD1 (6 bases). This CDR3 contains 15 residues. Per the germline V gene, CDR1 is MGHRA and CDR2 is YSYEKL. The V end lost 0 bases, the J end lost 2 bases, and 11 bases lay between the germline ends.

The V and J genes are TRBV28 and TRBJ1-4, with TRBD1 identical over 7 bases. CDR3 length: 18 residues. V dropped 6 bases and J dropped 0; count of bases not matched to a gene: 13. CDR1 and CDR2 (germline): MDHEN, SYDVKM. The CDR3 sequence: CASSHTGQQPSTNEKLFF. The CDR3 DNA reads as TGTGCCAGCAGCCACACGGGACAGCAACCCTCAACTAATGAAAAACTGTTTTTT.

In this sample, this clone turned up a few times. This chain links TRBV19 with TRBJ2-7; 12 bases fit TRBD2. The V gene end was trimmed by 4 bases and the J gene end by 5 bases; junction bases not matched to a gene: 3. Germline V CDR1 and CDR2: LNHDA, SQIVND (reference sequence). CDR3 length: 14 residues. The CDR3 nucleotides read TGTGCCAGTAGTAGCCGGACTAGCGGGGACGAGCAGTACTTC. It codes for CASSSRTSGDEQYF.

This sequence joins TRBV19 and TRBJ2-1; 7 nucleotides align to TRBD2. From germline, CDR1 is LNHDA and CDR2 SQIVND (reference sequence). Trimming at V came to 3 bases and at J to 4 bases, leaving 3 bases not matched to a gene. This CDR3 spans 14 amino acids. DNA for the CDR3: TGTGCCAGTAGTATGTCTAGCGGATACAATGAGCAGTTCTTC. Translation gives CASSMSSGYNEQFF.

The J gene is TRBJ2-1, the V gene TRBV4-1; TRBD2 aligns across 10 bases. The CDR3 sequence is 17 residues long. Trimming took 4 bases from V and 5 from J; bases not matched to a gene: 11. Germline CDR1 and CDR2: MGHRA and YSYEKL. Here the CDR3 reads CASSPLAPGLANNEQFF. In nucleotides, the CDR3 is TGCGCCAGCAGCCCCCTGGCCCCGGGACTAGCGAACAATGAGCAGTTCTTC.

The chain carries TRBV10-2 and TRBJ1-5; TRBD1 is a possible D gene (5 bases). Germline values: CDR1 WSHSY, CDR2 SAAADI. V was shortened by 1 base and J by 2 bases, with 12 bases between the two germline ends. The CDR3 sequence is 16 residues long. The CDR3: CASSEFYGTRNQPQHF. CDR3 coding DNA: TGCGCCAGCAGTGAGTTTTACGGGACTCGCAATCAGCCCCAGCATTTT.

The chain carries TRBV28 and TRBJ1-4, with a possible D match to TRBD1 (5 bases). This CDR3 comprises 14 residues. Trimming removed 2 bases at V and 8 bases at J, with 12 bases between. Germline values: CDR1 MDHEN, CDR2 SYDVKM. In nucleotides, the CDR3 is TGTGCCAGCAGTTTACGGGGGACCCAAGAAAAACTGTTTTTT. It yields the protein CASSLRGTQEKLFF.

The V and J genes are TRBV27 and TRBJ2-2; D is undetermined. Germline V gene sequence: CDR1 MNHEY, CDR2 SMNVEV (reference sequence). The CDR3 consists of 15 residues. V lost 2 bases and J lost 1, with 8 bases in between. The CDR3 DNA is TGTGCCAGCAGTTTAATGGCCCTGAACACCGGGGAGCTGTTTTTT. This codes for CASSLMALNTGELFF.

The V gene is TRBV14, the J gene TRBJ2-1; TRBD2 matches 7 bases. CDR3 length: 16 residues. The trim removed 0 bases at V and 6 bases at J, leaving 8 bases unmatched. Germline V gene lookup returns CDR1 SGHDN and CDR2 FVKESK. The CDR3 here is CASSQDPLADINEQFF. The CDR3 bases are TGTGCCAGCAGCCAAGATCCCCTAGCGGACATCAATGAGCAGTTCTTC.